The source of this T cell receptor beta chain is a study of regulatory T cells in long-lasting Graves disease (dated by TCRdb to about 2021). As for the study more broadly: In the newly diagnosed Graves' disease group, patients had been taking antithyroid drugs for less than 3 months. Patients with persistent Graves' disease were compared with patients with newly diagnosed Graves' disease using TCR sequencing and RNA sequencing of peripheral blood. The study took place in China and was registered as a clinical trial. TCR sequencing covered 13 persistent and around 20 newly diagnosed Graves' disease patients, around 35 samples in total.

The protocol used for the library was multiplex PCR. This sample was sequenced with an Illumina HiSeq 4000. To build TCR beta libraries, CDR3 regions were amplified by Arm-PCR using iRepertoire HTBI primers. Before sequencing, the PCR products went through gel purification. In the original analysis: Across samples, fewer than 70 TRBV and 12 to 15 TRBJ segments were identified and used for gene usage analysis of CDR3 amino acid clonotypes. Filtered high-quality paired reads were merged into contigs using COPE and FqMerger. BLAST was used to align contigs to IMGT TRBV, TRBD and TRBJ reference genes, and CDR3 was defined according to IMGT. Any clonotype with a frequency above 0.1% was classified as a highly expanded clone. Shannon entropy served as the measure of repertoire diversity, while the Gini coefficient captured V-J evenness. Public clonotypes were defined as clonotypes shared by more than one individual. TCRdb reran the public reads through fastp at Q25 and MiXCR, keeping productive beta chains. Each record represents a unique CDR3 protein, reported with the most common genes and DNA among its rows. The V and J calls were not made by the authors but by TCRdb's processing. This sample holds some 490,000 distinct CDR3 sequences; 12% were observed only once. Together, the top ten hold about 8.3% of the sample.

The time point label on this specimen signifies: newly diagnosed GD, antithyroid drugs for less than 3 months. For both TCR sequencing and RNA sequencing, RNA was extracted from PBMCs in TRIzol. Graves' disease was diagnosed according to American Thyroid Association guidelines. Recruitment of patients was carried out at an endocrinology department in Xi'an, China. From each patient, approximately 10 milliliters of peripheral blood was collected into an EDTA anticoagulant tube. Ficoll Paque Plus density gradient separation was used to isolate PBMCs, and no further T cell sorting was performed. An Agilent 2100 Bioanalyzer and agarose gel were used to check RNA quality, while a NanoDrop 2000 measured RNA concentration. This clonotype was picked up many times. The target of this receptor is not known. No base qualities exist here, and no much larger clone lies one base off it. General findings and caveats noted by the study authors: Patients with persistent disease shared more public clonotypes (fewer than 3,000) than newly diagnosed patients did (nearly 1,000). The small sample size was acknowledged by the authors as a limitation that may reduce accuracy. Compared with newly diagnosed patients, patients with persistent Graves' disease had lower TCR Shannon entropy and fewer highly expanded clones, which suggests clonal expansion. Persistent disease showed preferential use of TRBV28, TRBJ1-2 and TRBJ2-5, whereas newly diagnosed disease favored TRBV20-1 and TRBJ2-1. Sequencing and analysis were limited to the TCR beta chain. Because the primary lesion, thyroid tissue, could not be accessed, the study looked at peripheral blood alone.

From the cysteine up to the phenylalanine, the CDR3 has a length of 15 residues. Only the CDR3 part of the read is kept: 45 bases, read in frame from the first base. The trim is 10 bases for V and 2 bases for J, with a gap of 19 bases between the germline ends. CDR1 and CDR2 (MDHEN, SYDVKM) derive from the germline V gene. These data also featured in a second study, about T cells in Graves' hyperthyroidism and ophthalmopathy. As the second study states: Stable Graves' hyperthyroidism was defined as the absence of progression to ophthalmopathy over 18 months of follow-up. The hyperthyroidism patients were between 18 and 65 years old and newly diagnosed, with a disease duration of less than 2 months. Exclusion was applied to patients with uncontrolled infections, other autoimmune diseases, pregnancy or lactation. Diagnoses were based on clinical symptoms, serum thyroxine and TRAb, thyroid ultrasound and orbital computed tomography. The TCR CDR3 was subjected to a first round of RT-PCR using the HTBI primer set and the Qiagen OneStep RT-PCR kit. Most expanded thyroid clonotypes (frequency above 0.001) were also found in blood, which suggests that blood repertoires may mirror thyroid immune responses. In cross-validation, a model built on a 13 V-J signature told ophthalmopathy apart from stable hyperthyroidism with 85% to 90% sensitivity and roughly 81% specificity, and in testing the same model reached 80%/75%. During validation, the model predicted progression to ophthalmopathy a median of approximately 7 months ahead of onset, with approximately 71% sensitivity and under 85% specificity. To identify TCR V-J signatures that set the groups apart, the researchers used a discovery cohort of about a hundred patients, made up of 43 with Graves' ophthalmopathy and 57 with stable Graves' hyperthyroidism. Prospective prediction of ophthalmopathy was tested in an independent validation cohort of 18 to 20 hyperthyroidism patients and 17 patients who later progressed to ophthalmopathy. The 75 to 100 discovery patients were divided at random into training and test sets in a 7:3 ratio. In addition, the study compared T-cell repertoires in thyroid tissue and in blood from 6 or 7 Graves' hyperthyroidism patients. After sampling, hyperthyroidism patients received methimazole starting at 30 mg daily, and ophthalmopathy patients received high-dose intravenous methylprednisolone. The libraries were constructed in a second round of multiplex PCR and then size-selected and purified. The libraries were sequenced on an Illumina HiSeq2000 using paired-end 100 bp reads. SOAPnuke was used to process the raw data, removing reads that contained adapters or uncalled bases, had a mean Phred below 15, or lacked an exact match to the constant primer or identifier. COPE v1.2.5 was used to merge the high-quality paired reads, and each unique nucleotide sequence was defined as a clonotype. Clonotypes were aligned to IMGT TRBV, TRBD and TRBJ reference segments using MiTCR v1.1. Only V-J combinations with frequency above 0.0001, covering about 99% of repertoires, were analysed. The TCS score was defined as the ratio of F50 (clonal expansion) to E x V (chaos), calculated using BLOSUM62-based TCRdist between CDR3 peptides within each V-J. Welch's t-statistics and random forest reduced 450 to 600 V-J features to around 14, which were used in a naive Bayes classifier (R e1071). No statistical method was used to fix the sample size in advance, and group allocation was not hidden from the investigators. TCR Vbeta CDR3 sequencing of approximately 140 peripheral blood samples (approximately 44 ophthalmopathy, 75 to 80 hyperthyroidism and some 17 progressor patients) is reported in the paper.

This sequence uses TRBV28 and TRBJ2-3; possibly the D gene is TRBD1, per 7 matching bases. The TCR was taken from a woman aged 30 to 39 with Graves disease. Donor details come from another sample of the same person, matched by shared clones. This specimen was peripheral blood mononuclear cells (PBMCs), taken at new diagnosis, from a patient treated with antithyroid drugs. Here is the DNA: TGTGCCACCCAAGGGGGCGGGATATTCACAGATACGCAGTATTTT. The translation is CATQGGGIFTDTQYF. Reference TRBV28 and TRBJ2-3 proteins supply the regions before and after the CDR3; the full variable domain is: DVKVTQSSRYLVKRTGEKVFLECVQDMDHENMFWYRQDPGLGLRLIYFSYDVKMKEKGDIPEGYSVSREKKERFSLILESASTNQTSMYLCATQGGGIFTDTQYFGPGTRLTVL.